One and the same sample provided the 31 T cell receptor beta chains below, sequenced in a study of Tregs in tolerant kidney transplant recipients. Sequencing used immunoSEQ multiplex PCR; TCRdb keeps in-frame clones, though not all of them. In the table there are around 16,000 clones, roughly 58% of which are singletons. Their antigen targets remain unknown. Sequencing was performed on Tregs from blood cultured with allogeneic cells. The receptors originated from a human donor in good health.

The chain is built from TRBV11-2 and TRBJ2-7; the match to TRBD2 covers 8 bases. CDR1 is SGHAT, CDR2 FQNNGV, per germline. The CDR3 is 17 amino acids. The V and J ends lost 5 bases and 7 bases, in that order; junction bases with no gene match: 19. CDR3 coding DNA: TGTGCCAGCAGCCCCCTCACTAGCGGCCCTACTCTCGGGGAGCAGTACTTC. Amino acids: CASSPLTSGPTLGEQYF.

V and J are TRBV5-4 and TRBJ1-4; the D is unclear. The CDR3 totals 14 residues. CDR1 is SGHNT and CDR2 is YYREEE in the germline V gene (reference sequence). Between the trimmed V and J ends, which lost 5 bases and 0 bases, there was a span of 8 bases. The CDR3 here is CASSEAATNEKLFF. Here the CDR3 DNA reads TGTGCCAGCAGTGAGGCGGCAACTAATGAAAAACTGTTTTTT. The full variable domain, with the rest looked up from reference TRBV5-4 and TRBJ1-4, is ETGVTQSPTHLIKTRGQQVTLRCSSQSGHNTVSWYQQALGQGPQFIFQYYREEENGRGNFPPRFSGLQFPNYSSELNVNALELDDSALYLCASSEAATNEKLFFGSGTQLSVL.

The chain couples TRBV2 to TRBJ1-5; D is unclear. V lost 0 bases, J lost 9 bases, and 6 bases lay in between. The germline V gene has CDR1 SNHLY and CDR2 FYNNEI. CDR3 size: 12 residues. The CDR3 reads CASSEAWVPQHF. The DNA of the CDR3 is TGTGCCAGCAGTGAAGCGTGGGTGCCCCAGCATTTT.

This clone has a count of ten or more. The chain links TRBV6-5 to TRBJ2-6, with 7 bases aligning to TRBD2. The CDR3 consists of 15 residues. Germline V gene lookup returns CDR1 MNHEY and CDR2 SVGAGI. The junction had 4 bases not matched to a gene; V was cut back by 6 bases and J by 2 bases. The CDR3 is CASRGGSAGANVLTF. CDR3 DNA sequence: TGTGCCAGCAGGGGGGGGAGCGCTGGGGCCAACGTCCTGACTTTC.

This clone is labeled medium-sized (0.01 to 0.1%). This CDR3 reads CASSFLGGNTEAFF. The DNA for the CDR3 is TGTGCCAGCAGCTTTTTGGGCGGGAACACTGAAGCTTTCTTT. This chain joins TRBV7-9 and TRBJ1-1; D remains unclear. The V end lost 3 bases, the J end lost 1 base, and 9 bases lay between the germline ends. Per germline, CDR1 SEHNR and CDR2 FQNEAQ (reference sequence). CDR3 length equals 14 residues.

This clone was picked up a small number of times. The CDR3 is CASSPDTAGNTIYF. The CDR3, as DNA: TGTGCCAGCAGTCCTGACACAGCAGGAAACACCATATATTTT. The V and J genes are TRBV6-5 and TRBJ1-3; the D is unclear. Germline-derived CDR1 and CDR2 are MNHEY and SVGAGI. The CDR3 length is 14 residues. The ends were cut back, 5 bases at V and 4 bases at J, with 12 bases in the middle.

The genes are TRBV2 and TRBJ2-3; 8 bases line up with TRBD2. This CDR3 has 17 residues. V lost 5 bases, J lost 6 bases, and 16 bases stayed unmatched. The germline CDR1 and CDR2 sequences are SNHLY and FYNNEI. The CDR3 region is CASSQIPGGTSGDTQYF. CDR3 bases: TGTGCCAGCAGTCAAATCCCGGGGGGGACTAGTGGCGATACGCAGTATTTT.

The chain joins TRBV4-2 to TRBJ2-3; D is unclear. The CDR3 is made up of 15 amino acids. The V end was cut by 1 base, the J end by 2 bases, with 10 bases between. Germline CDR1 reads LGHNA; CDR2 reads YNFKEQ. The CDR3 region is CASSQGNAVTDTQYF. The DNA for the CDR3 is TGTGCCAGCAGCCAAGGTAACGCTGTCACAGATACGCAGTATTTT.

The chain is built from TRBV25-1 and TRBJ2-7; possibly TRBD1 for D (7 bases). This CDR3 contains 14 residues. Germline V lookup: CDR1 MGHDK, CDR2 SYGVNS. With 5 bases removed from V and 3 bases from J, the gap between germline ends came to 14 bases. CDR3 sequence: CASSRGGGSYEQYF. DNA of the CDR3: TGTGCCAGCAGTCGTGGAGGGGGCAGCTACGAGCAGTACTTC.

The gene calls are TRBV9 and TRBJ1-1; 7 bases line up with TRBD1. The CDR3 is 13 amino acids. Germline CDR1 SGDLS, CDR2 YYNGEE. V shed 0 bases and J 6 bases; nucleotides not matched to a gene: 2. In nucleotides, the CDR3 is TGTGCCAGCAGCGTAGCAGGGGGGGCTGAAGCTTTCTTT. It specifies CASSVAGGAEAFF.

In DNA form, the CDR3 reads TGCGCCAGCAGCCAAGAAAGGGCCGGGGTCCGGACCCAGTACTTC. This codes for CASSQERAGVRTQYF. V is TRBV4-3 and J is TRBJ2-5; a possible D gene is TRBD2 (5 bases). Germline V lookup: CDR1 LGHNA, CDR2 YSLEER. V was trimmed by 0 bases and J by 7 bases, leaving 15 bases between them. The CDR3 covers 15 residues.

J is TRBJ2-2 and V is TRBV4-1; 9 nucleotides line up with TRBD2. Trimming removed 3 bases from V and 3 bases from J; junction bases left unmatched: 8. Germline V gives CDR1 MGHRA, CDR2 YSYEKL. CDR3 size: 17 residues. The CDR3 DNA reads TGCGCCAGCAGCCAGGGCTTTAGCGGGAGAGACACCGGGGAGCTGTTTTTT. Encoded protein: CASSQGFSGRDTGELFF.

The rearrangement joins TRBV7-2 to TRBJ2-2; the D is unclear. Trimming pared 5 bases from V and 0 bases from J, leaving 13 bases between. The CDR3 is 16 amino acids. From germline, CDR1 is SGHTA and CDR2 FQGNSA. CDR3 DNA: TGTGCCAGCAGCCATCCAAGAGGTTCGAACACCGGGGAGCTGTTTTTT. Amino acids: CASSHPRGSNTGELFF. Variable domain in full (rest from reference TRBV7-2 and TRBJ2-2): GAGVSQSPSNKVTEKGKDVELRCDPISGHTALYWYRQSLGQGLEFLIYFQGNSAPDKSGLPSDRFSAERTGGSVSTLTIQRTQQEDSAVYLCASSHPRGSNTGELFFGEGSRLTVL.

The chain joins TRBV30 to TRBJ2-3, with 7 bases matching TRBD2. J was trimmed by 2 bases and V by 2 bases; bases with no gene match: 10. The CDR3 is 16 residues long. Per the germline V gene, CDR1 is GTSNPN and CDR2 is SVGIG (reference sequence). The CDR3 region is CAWSQNAGLHTDTQYF. The CDR3 coding sequence is TGTGCCTGGAGTCAAAACGCGGGACTACACACAGATACGCAGTATTTT.

The V gene is TRBV30, the J gene TRBJ2-2; 9 bases align to TRBD1. This CDR3 has 19 amino acids. CDR1 is GTSNPN and CDR2 is SVGIG in the germline V gene (reference sequence). The V and J ends lost 2 bases and 2 bases, in that order; junction bases with no gene match: 15. In nucleotides, the CDR3 is TGTGCCTGGAGTCCCTTCACGCACAGGGGGCGAGAAAACACCGGGGAGCTGTTTTTT. Translating it yields CAWSPFTHRGRENTGELFF.

The chain has TRBV19 and TRBJ1-2, with D hard to call. CDR3 length equals 13 residues. V was trimmed by 1 base and J by 8 bases, leaving 11 bases between them. Germline loops: CDR1 LNHDA, CDR2 SQIVND (reference sequence). Here the CDR3 DNA reads TGTGCCAGTAGTATAGGTGGTATGGTCGGCTACACCTTC. Translation: CASSIGGMVGYTF.

The chain employs TRBV11-3 and TRBJ1-2; 7 bases are a match to TRBD1. The CDR3 loop spans 16 amino acids. Germline CDR1 is SGHNT and CDR2 is YENEEA. After removal of 4 bases from V and 4 bases from J, the junction contained 12 bases not matched to a gene. DNA of the CDR3: TGTGCCAGCAGCTCGACACCTACCACAGGGGCCTATGGCTACACCTTC. The encoded protein is CASSSTPTTGAYGYTF.

The chain has TRBV15 and TRBJ1-2; TRBD1 might be the D (6 bases). The V end was cut by 3 bases, the J end by 5 bases, with 10 bases between. The V gene's germline CDR1 is LNHNV and CDR2 YYDKDF (reference sequence). The CDR3 has 13 amino acids. The CDR3 sequence is CATSSGQRYGYTF. The CDR3 DNA follows: TGTGCCACCAGCAGCGGACAGAGATATGGCTACACCTTC.

The chain is built from TRBV27 and TRBJ1-1; 7 bases fit TRBD1. CDR3 length: 16 amino acids. The V gene end was trimmed by 6 bases and the J gene end by 1 base; junction bases not matched to a gene: 11. Looked up from germline, CDR1 is MNHEY and CDR2 is SMNVEV (reference sequence). CDR3 protein: CASRPFGTAPNTEAFF. Written as DNA, the CDR3 is TGTGCCAGCAGACCCTTTGGGACAGCTCCGAACACTGAAGCTTTCTTT.

The chain joins TRBV6-5 to TRBJ2-7, with D possibly TRBD2 on 6 matching bases. The CDR3 is 13 residues long. Germline CDR1 MNHEY, CDR2 SVGAGI. Trimming shortened V by 7 bases and J by 5 bases, and 15 bases separated the two germline ends. The CDR3 DNA reads as TGTGCCAGCACCGAACTAGCTTCCCACGAGCAGTACTTC. Translation gives CASTELASHEQYF.

This clone is medium-sized within its sample. The V and J genes are TRBV7-9 and TRBJ2-7; D remains unclear. The CDR3 spans 11 residues. Germline V lookup: CDR1 SEHNR, CDR2 FQNEAQ (reference sequence). The ends were cut back, 3 bases at V and 6 bases at J, with 6 bases in the middle. CDR3 bases: TGTGCCAGCAGCTTTGGGCTCGAGCAGTACTTC. Protein sequence: CASSFGLEQYF.

This clone was observed a handful of times. The rearrangement joins TRBV9 to TRBJ2-3; TRBD2 agrees at 9 bases. From germline, CDR1 is SGDLS and CDR2 YYNGEE. The ends lost 0 bases at V and 6 bases at J; junction bases unmatched: 5. This CDR3 region has 15 residues. CDR3 residues: CASSVASGTFDTQYF. The DNA of the CDR3 is TGTGCCAGCAGCGTAGCTAGCGGGACTTTTGATACGCAGTATTTT.

V gene TRBV5-1 combines with J gene TRBJ2-3, with 11 bases identical to TRBD2. CDR1 is SGHRS, CDR2 YFSETQ, per germline. Germline trimming cut 0 bases from V and 5 bases from J; bases unmatched to any gene: 5. This CDR3 is 16 amino acids long. CDR3 bases: TGCGCCAGCAGCTTGGCTATCGGACTAGCGGGAGATACGCAGTATTTT. It specifies CASSLAIGLAGDTQYF.

The rearrangement joins TRBV6-1 to TRBJ2-7, with D perhaps TRBD1 or TRBD2 (5 bases each). The CDR3 sequence is 13 residues long. Germline V lookup: CDR1 MNHNS, CDR2 SASEGT. V dropped 5 bases and J dropped 4 bases, with 12 bases sitting between them. In DNA form, the CDR3 reads TGTGCCAGCAGTCCGGGACCCAAGTACGAGCAGTACTTC. It translates to CASSPGPKYEQYF.

In this sample, this clone turned up many times. The chain has TRBV4-3 and TRBJ2-2; no definite D call. The CDR3 contains 14 residues. Germline V gene lookup returns CDR1 LGHNA and CDR2 YSLEER. V dropped 4 bases and J dropped 1 base, with 7 bases sitting between them. The CDR3 nucleotides read TGCGCCAGCAGCCCCCTATTGAACACCGGGGAGCTGTTTTTT. Translating it yields CASSPLLNTGELFF.

This clone has more than one count but fewer than ten. The V and J genes are TRBV2 and TRBJ2-7, with 8 bases matching TRBD2. The trim removed 3 bases at V and 3 bases at J, leaving 10 bases unmatched. The CDR3 sequence is 16 residues long. Germline V CDR1 and CDR2: SNHLY, FYNNEI. Here the CDR3 reads CASSETQRGYLYEQYF. The CDR3 coding sequence is TGTGCCAGCAGTGAGACTCAGCGGGGGTACCTCTACGAGCAGTACTTC.

This clone was seen more than once but under ten times. V gene TRBV11-2 combines with J gene TRBJ2-7; a possible D gene is TRBD2 (5 bases). Deletions cut 5 bases from V and 5 bases from J, with 22 bases between. Germline V gene lookup returns CDR1 SGHAT and CDR2 FQNNGV. The CDR3 is 16 amino acids. The DNA for the CDR3 is TGTGCCAGCAGCCCCCTCGGGCTGGCGGGCACCCACGAGCAGTACTTC. This sequence encodes CASSPLGLAGTHEQYF.

The J gene is TRBJ1-3, the V gene TRBV6-1; no reliable D call. The CDR3 consists of 14 residues. Trimming removed 10 bases at V and 0 bases at J, with 13 bases between. From germline, CDR1 is MNHNS and CDR2 SASEGT. CDR3 in amino acids: CAIIDLSSGNTIYF. CDR3 nucleotide sequence: TGTGCCATCATCGACCTGAGCTCTGGAAACACCATATATTTT.

This chain connects TRBV10-3 to TRBJ1-3; D is perhaps TRBD1 (5 bases). The CDR3 spans 13 residues. Germline V gives CDR1 ENHRY, CDR2 SYGVKD. V was cut by 7 bases and J by 0 bases, with 7 bases left in between. DNA for the CDR3: TGTGCCATCACCGGGGCCTCTGGAAACACCATATATTTT. The encoded protein is CAITGASGNTIYF.

In DNA, the CDR3 is TGTGCCAGCAGCTCTTCGGCAGGGTCTGGGGCCAACGTCCTGACTTTC. Translated, it gives CASSSSAGSGANVLTF. The chain recombines TRBV11-2 with TRBJ2-6; TRBD1 might be the D (5 bases). The CDR3 sequence is 16 residues long. CDR1 is SGHAT, CDR2 FQNNGV, per germline. V lost 4 bases and J lost 1, with 11 bases in between. Full variable domain (rest looked up from reference TRBV11-2 and TRBJ2-6): EAGVAQSPRYKIIEKRQSVAFWCNPISGHATLYWYQQILGQGPKLLIQFQNNGVVDDSQLPKDRFSAERLKGVDSTLKIQPAKLEDSAVYLCASSSSAGSGANVLTFGAGSRLTVL.

This rearrangement joins TRBV19 to TRBJ2-1, with 11 bases aligning to TRBD2. This CDR3 spans 16 amino acids. J lost 4 bases, V lost 8 bases, and 10 bases had no gene match. Germline assignment: CDR1 LNHDA and CDR2 SQIVND (reference sequence). The CDR3 loop reads CASSRTSGRSYNEQFF. In DNA, the CDR3 is TGTGCCAGTTCCCGGACTAGCGGGCGGAGTTACAATGAGCAGTTCTTC.